Here is one TCR beta chain with its context. Its antigen is not identified. Germline CDR1 SGHDT, CDR2 YYEEEE. Trimming cost V 6 bases and J 2 bases, with 15 bases left between them. CDR3 size: 14 residues. The source of the sample is a study of cytomegalovirus exposure and HLA in healthy donors. General study points: Excluded: some indistinguishable V segments such as TRBV6-2 and TRBV6-3. Later analysis identified a missense DCLRE1C variant that was linked to TCR beta V- and J-gene trimming.

Researchers ran the PCR with 60 Vbeta and 13 Jbeta primers. Produced via immunoSEQ multiplex PCR; TCRdb's table is partial and in-frame only. The data hold about 170,000 clones, with roughly 76% observed a single time. The rearrangement uses TRBV5-6 and TRBJ2-7; possible D gene TRBD1, 5 bases. The specimen was PBMCs. The clonotype comes from a male donor in good health and CMV-seronegative. CDR3 protein: CASTYTGATYEQYF. CDR3 in DNA: TGTGCCAGCACCTACACAGGCGCGACCTACGAGCAGTACTTC.